This record concerns one T cell receptor beta chain sequence. TCRdb's table, derived via immunoSEQ multiplex PCR, lists solely in-frame clones and lacks some. The table shows approximately 270,000 clones, with about 86% occurring only once. The CDR3 runs to 15 residues. Trimming cost V 7 bases and J 5 bases; bases outside gene matches: 6. Germline CDR1 SGDLS, CDR2 YYNGEE. This sample is part of a study of blood T cell repertoires in COVID-19. Looking at the study overall: Sites in the United States, Italy and Spain provided acute and convalescent COVID-19 samples. The cDNA or gDNA used as material had been derived from T cells, B-cell-depleted T cells, or PBMCs.

This sequence originates from a man at least 80 years old with acute or convalescent COVID-19. The chain recombines TRBV9 with TRBJ2-3, with 14 bases aligning to TRBD2. Material for sequencing was peripheral blood. CDR3 coding DNA: TGTGCCAGCGGCACAGGGACTAGCGGGAGAGATACGCAGTATTTT. Translation: CASGTGTSGRDTQYF.